This TCR beta chain appears in the sequencing data of a study of blood T cell repertoires in COVID-19. Study-level information: Specimens from acute and convalescent COVID-19 originated in the United States, Italy and Spain. The cDNA or gDNA used as material had been derived from T cells, B-cell-depleted T cells, or PBMCs.

The V end lost 4 bases, the J end lost 3 bases, and 18 bases lay between the germline ends. CDR1 and CDR2 from the germline V gene are SGHAT and FQNNGV. The CDR3 consists of 16 residues. Original methodology: Reference gene primer amplification gave estimated nucleated cell counts. TCRdb keeps only in-frame clones here, not all; method: immunoSEQ multiplex PCR. V and J calls and clone size are as listed in that table; D and trimming were resolved from the DNA. This sample yields about 170,000 clones, of which roughly 84% are seen a single time; 13% to 15% belongs to the top ten. This clonotype was sampled from a man aged 18 to 30 with active or convalescent COVID-19. The sequenced sample consisted of peripheral blood. The rearrangement links TRBV11-2 to TRBJ1-2; weak D call: TRBD1 (6 bases). CDR3: CASSSQGRGPHYGYTF. CDR3 coding DNA: TGTGCCAGCAGCTCTCAGGGCAGGGGACCCCACTATGGCTACACCTTC.